The 13 T cell receptor beta chains given below trace back to one sample, sequenced in a study of blood T cell repertoires in COVID-19. The method was immunoSEQ multiplex PCR; TCRdb's version includes in-frame clones alone and lacks a portion of them. The profile covers approximately 190,000 clones, with 82% appearing a single time and around 5.2% taken by the ten largest. Sequenced sample: PBMCs or T cells enriched from blood (not recorded which). The receptors stem from a woman aged 55-69 years with acute COVID-19.

The chain couples TRBV28 to TRBJ1-4; weak D call: TRBD1 (6 bases). Trimming removed 5 bases from V and 5 bases from J, with 15 bases in between. There are 15 residues in the CDR3. Germline-derived CDR1 and CDR2 are MDHEN and SYDVKM. The CDR3: CASSPQGSTNEKLFF. CDR3 coding DNA: TGTGCCAGCAGTCCCCAGGGGTCCACGAATGAAAAACTGTTTTTT.

The chain has TRBV6-5 and TRBJ2-7, with no clear D. The ends were cut back, 8 bases at V and 3 bases at J, with 8 bases in the middle. CDR1 and CDR2 (germline): MNHEY, SVGAGI. The CDR3 extends over 11 amino acids. In DNA, the CDR3 is TGTGCCAGCTGTTCCTTCTACGAGCAGTACTTC. It specifies CASCSFYEQYF.

This rearrangement joins TRBV3-1 (or the pseudogene TRBV3-2) to TRBJ2-2, with D hard to call. The V end lost 1 base, the J end lost 4 bases, and 4 bases lay between the germline ends. This CDR3 contains 13 residues. Germline V lookup: CDR1 LGHDT, CDR2 YNNKEL (reference sequence). CDR3 region: CASSQAPTGELFF. The CDR3 DNA reads TGTGCCAGCAGCCAAGCTCCCACCGGGGAGCTGTTTTTT.

This chain connects TRBV21-1 to TRBJ2-7; TRBD1, the table's D call, lacks a check against the DNA. TRBV21-1 is a pseudogene. The CDR3 loop spans 17 amino acids. This CDR3 reads CASPGQGADRPSYEQYF. The CDR3 coding sequence is TGTGCCAGCCCAGGACAGGGGGCGGACCGCCCCTCCTACGAGCAGTACTTC.

V is TRBV6-5 and J is TRBJ2-1; maybe TRBD2 (6 bases). Trimming removed 2 bases at V and 1 base at J, with 12 bases between. This CDR3 has 16 amino acids. The germline gives CDR1 MNHEY, CDR2 SVGAGI. The DNA for the CDR3 is TGTGCCAGCAGTTACCGCCTAGCGTGGTCCTACAATGAGCAGTTCTTC. Protein sequence: CASSYRLAWSYNEQFF.

The chain recombines TRBV6-5 with TRBJ2-3; TRBD2 aligns across 13 bases. This CDR3 is 14 amino acids long. Trimming removed 6 bases from V and 7 bases from J; junction bases left unmatched: 4. CDR1 MNHEY and CDR2 SVGAGI come from the germline V gene. The CDR3 sequence is CASRTSGGGNTQYF. CDR3 DNA: TGTGCCAGCAGAACTAGCGGGGGGGGGAATACGCAGTATTTT.

The CDR3 sequence is CASSPSGGYGYTF. CDR3 sequence (DNA): TGTGCCAGCTCACCATCAGGGGGCTATGGCTACACCTTC. The rearrangement links TRBV18 to TRBJ1-2; 7 nucleotides agree with TRBD1. With V trimmed by 2 bases and J by 4 bases, 1 base remained unmatched. Germline V gene data show CDR1 as KGHSH and CDR2 as LQKENI. The CDR3 runs to 13 residues.

The chain combines TRBV27 with TRBJ1-1; 8 bases align to TRBD1. The V gene's germline CDR1 is MNHEY and CDR2 SMNVEV (reference sequence). The CDR3 consists of 13 residues. V dropped 8 bases and J dropped 4; count of bases not matched to a gene: 6. The CDR3: CASVRDRTTEAFF. In nucleotides, the CDR3 is TGTGCCAGCGTCCGGGACAGGACCACTGAAGCTTTCTTT.

The V and J genes are TRBV6-1 and TRBJ2-3; 15 nucleotides agree with TRBD2. The CDR3 covers 19 residues. Germline-derived CDR1 and CDR2 are MNHNS and SASEGT. Losses at the gene ends were 3 bases for V and 4 bases for J; bases not matched to a gene: 11. The CDR3 sequence: CASSERWTSGGAAADTQYF. CDR3 in DNA: TGTGCCAGCAGTGAGCGATGGACTAGCGGGGGGGCCGCGGCAGATACGCAGTATTTT.

The sample holds a few counts of this clone. This chain joins TRBV27 and TRBJ2-3; D is uncertain. The CDR3 is 13 amino acids. V shed 4 bases and J shed 6 bases, with 11 bases lying between them. Germline V gives CDR1 MNHEY, CDR2 SMNVEV (reference sequence). This CDR3 is CASSYPFEDTQYF. CDR3 bases: TGTGCCAGCAGTTACCCCTTTGAGGATACGCAGTATTTT.

The chain recombines TRBV6-6 with TRBJ2-5, with 8 bases fitting TRBD1. With V trimmed by 5 bases and J by 2 bases, 13 bases remained unmatched. Germline CDR1 and CDR2: MNHNY and SVGAGI (reference sequence). This CDR3 comprises 17 residues. CDR3 loop: CASSPIDRGTGQETQYF. The CDR3, as DNA: TGTGCCAGCAGTCCAATCGACCGCGGGACAGGTCAAGAGACCCAGTACTTC.

This clone has a single count. CDR3 in amino acids: CASSYSLAGYQETQYF. The CDR3, as DNA: TGTGCCAGCAGTTACTCCCTAGCGGGGTACCAAGAGACCCAGTACTTC. This chain joins TRBV6-2 or TRBV6-3 and TRBJ2-5; 9 bases are shared with TRBD2. J lost 0 bases, V lost 0 bases, and 2 bases had no gene match. Germline V gene lookup returns CDR1 MNHEY and CDR2 SVGEGT. CDR3 length: 16 amino acids.

The J gene is TRBJ2-7, the V gene TRBV10-3; TRBD1 aligns across 7 bases. In germline, CDR1 is ENHRY, CDR2 SYGVKD. This CDR3 spans 13 amino acids. Trimming took 5 bases from V and 6 from J; bases not matched to a gene: 7. In DNA form, the CDR3 reads TGTGCCATCAGTTGGGACAGCCAAGCCGAGCAGTACGTC. This translates into CAISWDSQAEQYV.